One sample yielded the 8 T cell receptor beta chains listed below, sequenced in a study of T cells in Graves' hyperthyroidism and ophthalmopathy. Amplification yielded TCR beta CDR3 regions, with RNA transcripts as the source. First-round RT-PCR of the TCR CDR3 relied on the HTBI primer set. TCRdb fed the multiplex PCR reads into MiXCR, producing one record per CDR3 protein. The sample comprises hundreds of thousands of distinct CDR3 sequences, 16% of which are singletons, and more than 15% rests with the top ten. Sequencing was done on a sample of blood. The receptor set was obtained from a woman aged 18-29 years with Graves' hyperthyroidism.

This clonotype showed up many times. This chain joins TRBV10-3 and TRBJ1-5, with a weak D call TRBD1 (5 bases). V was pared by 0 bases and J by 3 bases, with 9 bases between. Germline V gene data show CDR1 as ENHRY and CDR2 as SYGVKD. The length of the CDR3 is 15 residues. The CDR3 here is CAISESWGNNQPQHF. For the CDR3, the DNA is TGTGCCATCAGTGAGTCGTGGGGGAACAATCAGCCCCAGCATTTT.

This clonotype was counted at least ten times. CDR3 coding DNA: TGTGCCAGCAGCTTTGTTCAGTTGCCTGGAAACACCATATATTTT. This sequence encodes CASSFVQLPGNTIYF. The genes are TRBV7-2 and TRBJ1-3; D remains unclear. The CDR3 runs to 15 residues. V dropped 3 bases and J dropped 2 bases, with 11 bases sitting between them. CDR1 and CDR2 from the germline V gene are SGHTA and FQGNSA.

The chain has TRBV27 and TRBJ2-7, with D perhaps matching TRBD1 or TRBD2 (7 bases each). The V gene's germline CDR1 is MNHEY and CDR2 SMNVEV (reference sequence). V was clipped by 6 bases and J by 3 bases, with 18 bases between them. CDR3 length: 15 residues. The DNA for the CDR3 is TGTGCCAGCAGCTTAACAGGGGTAGCGGGCTACGAGCAGTACTTC. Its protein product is CASSLTGVAGYEQYF.

CDR3 nucleotide sequence: TGTGCCAGCAGCTACCGGACAGGGGAGGGAGAAAAACTGTTTTTT. As protein: CASSYRTGEGEKLFF. The V gene is TRBV7-9, the J gene TRBJ1-4; 9 bases are shared with TRBD1. The CDR3 sequence is 15 residues long. The ends lost 4 bases at V and 8 bases at J; junction bases unmatched: 8. From germline, CDR1 is SEHNR and CDR2 FQNEAQ (reference sequence).

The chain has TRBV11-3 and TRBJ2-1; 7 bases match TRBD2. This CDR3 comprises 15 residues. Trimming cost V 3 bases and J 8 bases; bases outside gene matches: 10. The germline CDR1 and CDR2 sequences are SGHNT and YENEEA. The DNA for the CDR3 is TGTGCCAGCAGCTTCGGGGCGGGGGTCTTGGATGAGCAGTTCTTC. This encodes CASSFGAGVLDEQFF.

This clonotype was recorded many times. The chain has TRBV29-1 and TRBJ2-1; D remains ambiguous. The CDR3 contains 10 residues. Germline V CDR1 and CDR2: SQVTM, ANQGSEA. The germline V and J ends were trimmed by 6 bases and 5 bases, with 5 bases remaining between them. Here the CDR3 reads CSVWNNEQFF. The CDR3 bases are TGCAGCGTATGGAACAATGAGCAGTTCTTC.

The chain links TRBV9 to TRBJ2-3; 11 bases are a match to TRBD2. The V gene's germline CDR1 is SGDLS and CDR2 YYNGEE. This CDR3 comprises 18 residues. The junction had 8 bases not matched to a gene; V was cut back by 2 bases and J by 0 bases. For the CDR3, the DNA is TGTGCCAGCAGCGTCGGGACTAGCGGCACCACTAGCACAGATACGCAGTATTTT. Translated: CASSVGTSGTTSTDTQYF.

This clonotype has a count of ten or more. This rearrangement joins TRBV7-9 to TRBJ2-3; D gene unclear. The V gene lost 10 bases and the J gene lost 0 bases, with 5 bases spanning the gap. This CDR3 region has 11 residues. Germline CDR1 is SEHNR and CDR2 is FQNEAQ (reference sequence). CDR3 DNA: TGTGCCACTCGGAGCACAGATACGCAGTATTTT. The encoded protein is CATRSTDTQYF.